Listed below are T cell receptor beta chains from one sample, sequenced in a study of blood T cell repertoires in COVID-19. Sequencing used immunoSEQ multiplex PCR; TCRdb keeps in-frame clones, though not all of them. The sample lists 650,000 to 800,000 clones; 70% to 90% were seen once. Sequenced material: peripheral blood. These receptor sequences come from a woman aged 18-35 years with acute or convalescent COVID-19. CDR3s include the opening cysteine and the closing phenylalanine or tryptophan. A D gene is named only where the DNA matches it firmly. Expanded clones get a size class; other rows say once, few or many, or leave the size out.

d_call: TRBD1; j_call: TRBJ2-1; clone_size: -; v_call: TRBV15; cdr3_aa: CATSRGGQGYNEQFF; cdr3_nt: TGTGCCACCAGCAGAGGGGGACAGGGCTACAATGAGCAGTTCTTC
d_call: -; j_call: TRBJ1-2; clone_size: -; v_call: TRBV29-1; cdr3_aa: CSVANRANYGYTF; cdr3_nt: TGCAGCGTCGCGAACAGGGCTAACTATGGCTACACCTTC
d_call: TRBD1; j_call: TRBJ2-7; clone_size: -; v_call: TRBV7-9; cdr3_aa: CASSSTRDRGYEQYF; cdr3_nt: TGTGCCAGCAGCTCTACCCGGGACAGGGGCTACGAGCAGTACTTC
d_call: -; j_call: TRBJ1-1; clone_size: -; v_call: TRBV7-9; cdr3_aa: CASSLGLGGTEAFF; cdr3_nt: TGTGCCAGCAGCTTAGGGCTCGGGGGCACTGAAGCTTTCTTT
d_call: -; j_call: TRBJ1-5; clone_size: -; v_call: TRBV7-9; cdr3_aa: CASSLSADNQPQHF; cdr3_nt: TGTGCCAGCAGCCTCTCCGCAGACAATCAGCCCCAGCATTTT
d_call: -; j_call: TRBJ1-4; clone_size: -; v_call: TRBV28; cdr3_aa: CASSLVADTNEKLFF; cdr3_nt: TGTGCCAGCAGTTTGGTGGCAGATACTAATGAAAAACTGTTTTTT
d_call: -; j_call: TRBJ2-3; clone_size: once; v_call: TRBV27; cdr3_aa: CASSLWQYDTDTQYF; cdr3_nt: TGTGCCAGCAGCCTTTGGCAGTATGACACAGATACGCAGTATTTT
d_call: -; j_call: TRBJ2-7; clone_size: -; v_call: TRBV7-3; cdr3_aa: CASSFAGPGEQYF; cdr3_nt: TGTGCCAGCAGCTTTGCAGGCCCTGGCGAGCAGTACTTC
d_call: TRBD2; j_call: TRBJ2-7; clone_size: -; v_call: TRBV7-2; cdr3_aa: CASSSKRVAGAYEQYF; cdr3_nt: TGTGCCAGCAGCTCCAAGAGGGTAGCGGGGGCCTACGAGCAGTACTTC
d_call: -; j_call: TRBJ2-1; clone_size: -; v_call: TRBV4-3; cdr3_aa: CASSQEKQSDLYNEQFF; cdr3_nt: TGCGCCAGCAGCCAAGAAAAGCAGAGCGACCTCTACAATGAGCAGTTCTTC
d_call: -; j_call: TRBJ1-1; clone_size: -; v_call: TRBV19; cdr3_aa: CASGDSTRQDLNNETEAFF; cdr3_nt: TGTGCCAGCGGAGACTCAACCCGACAGGACCTAAACAATGAGACTGAAGCTTTCTTT
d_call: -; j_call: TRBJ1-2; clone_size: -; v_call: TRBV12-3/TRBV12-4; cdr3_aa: CASSATAYGYTF; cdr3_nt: TGTGCCAGCAGTGCGACAGCGTATGGCTACACCTTC
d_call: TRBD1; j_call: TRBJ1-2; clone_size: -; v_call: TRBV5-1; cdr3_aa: CASSFEPGGPNYGYTF; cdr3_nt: TGCGCCAGCAGCTTTGAGCCAGGGGGGCCGAACTATGGCTACACCTTC
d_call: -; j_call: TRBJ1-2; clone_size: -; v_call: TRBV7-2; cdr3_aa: CASSLGSQGPYGYTF; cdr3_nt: TGTGCCAGCAGCTTAGGTTCCCAGGGCCCTTATGGCTACACCTTC
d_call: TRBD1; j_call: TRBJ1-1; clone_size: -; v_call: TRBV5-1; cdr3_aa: CASSLEATGGMEAFF; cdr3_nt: TGCGCCAGCAGCTTGGAGGCGACAGGGGGCATGGAAGCTTTCTTT
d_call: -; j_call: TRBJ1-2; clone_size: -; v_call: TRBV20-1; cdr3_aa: CSARADYGYTF; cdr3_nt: TGCAGTGCTAGGGCGGATTATGGCTACACCTTC
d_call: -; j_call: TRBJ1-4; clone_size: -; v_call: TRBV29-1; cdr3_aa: CSAQGQTNEKLFF; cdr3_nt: TGCAGCGCCCAGGGTCAAACTAATGAAAAACTGTTTTTT
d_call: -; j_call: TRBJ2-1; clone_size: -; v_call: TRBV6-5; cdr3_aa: CASSSGNEQFF; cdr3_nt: TGTGCCAGCAGTTCCGGCAATGAGCAGTTCTTC
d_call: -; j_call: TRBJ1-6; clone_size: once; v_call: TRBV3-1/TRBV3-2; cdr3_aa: CASSQGWRVSPLHF; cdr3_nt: TGTGCCAGCAGCCAAGGATGGAGGGTTTCACCCCTCCACTTT
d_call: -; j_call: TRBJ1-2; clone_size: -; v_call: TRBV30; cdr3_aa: CAWGLQGLGNYGYTF; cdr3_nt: TGTGCCTGGGGCTTACAGGGATTGGGGAACTATGGCTACACCTTC
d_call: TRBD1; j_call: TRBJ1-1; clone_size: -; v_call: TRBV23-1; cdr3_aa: CASSQRGGGNTEAFF; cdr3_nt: TGCGCCAGCAGTCAACGAGGGGGCGGGAACACTGAAGCTTTCTTT
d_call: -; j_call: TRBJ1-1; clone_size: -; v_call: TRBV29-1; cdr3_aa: CSSQGGGNTEAFF; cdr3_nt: TGCAGCTCGCAGGGAGGAGGGAACACTGAAGCTTTCTTT
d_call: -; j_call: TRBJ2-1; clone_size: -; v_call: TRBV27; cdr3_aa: CASSLSGRPYNEQFF; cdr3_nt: TGTGCCAGCAGTTTATCGGGCAGACCCTACAATGAGCAGTTCTTC
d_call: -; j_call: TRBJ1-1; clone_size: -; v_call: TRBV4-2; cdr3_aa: CASTQRGLAFF; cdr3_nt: TGTGCCAGCACCCAAAGAGGTCTTGCTTTCTTT
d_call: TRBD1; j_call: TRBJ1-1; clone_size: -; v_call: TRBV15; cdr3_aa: CATYRGSTEAFF; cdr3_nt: TGTGCCACTTACAGGGGGAGCACTGAAGCTTTCTTT
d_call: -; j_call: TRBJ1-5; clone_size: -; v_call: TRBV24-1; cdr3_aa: CATSVAGATQPQHF; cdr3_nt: TGTGCCACCAGTGTGGCAGGGGCCACTCAGCCCCAGCATTTT
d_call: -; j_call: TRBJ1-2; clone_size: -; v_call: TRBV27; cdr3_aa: CASRGLGNYGYTF; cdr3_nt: TGTGCCAGCCGGGGGTTAGGCAACTATGGCTACACCTTC
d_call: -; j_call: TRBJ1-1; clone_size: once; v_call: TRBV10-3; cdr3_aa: CAISARDNQGAFF; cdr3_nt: TGTGCCATCAGTGCCAGGGACAATCAGGGAGCTTTCTTT
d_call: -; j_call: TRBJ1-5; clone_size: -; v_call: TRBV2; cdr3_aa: CASRGGGAANQPQHF; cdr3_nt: TGTGCCAGCCGGGGCGGAGGGGCCGCAAATCAGCCCCAGCATTTT
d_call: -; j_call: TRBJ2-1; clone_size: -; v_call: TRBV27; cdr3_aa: CASSVGEVNEQFF; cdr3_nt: TGTGCCAGCAGCGTCGGGGAAGTCAATGAGCAGTTCTTC
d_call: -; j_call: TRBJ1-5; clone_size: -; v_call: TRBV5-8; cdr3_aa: CASSLYGEGSHQPQHF; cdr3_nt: TGTGCCAGCAGCTTATACGGGGAGGGAAGTCATCAGCCCCAGCATTTT
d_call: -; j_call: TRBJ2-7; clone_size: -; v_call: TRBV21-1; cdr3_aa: CATSNQGHSYEQYF; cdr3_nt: TGTGCCACCTCAAACCAGGGCCACTCCTACGAGCAGTACTTC
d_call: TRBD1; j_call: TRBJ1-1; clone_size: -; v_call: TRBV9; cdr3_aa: CASSVRGTGSFGEAFF; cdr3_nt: TGTGCCAGCAGCGTCCGCGGGACAGGGAGTTTTGGTGAAGCTTTCTTT
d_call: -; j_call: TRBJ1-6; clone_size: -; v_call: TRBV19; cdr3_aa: CASSILQANSPLHF; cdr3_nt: TGTGCCAGTAGTATTCTCCAGGCTAATTCACCCCTCCACTTT
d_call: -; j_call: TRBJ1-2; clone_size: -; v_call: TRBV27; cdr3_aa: CASIGRPRNFYGYTF; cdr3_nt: TGTGCCAGCATTGGCAGGCCCCGAAATTTCTATGGCTACACCTTC
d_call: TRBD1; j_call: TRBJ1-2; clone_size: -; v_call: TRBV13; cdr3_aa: CASSLGRQGLNGYTF; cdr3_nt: TGTGCCAGCAGCTTAGGGCGACAGGGTCTTAATGGCTACACCTTC
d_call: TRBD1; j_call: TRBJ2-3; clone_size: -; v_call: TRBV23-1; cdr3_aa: CASGVIGTGARDTQYF; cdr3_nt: TGCGCCAGTGGGGTCATCGGTACAGGGGCAAGAGATACGCAGTATTTT
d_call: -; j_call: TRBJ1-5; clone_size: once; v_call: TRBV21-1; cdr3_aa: CASSEQGADQPQHF; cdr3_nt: TGTGCCAGCAGCGAACAGGGGGCAGATCAGCCCCAGCATTTT
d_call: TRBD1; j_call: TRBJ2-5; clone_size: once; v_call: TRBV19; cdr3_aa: CASRETGGGETQYF; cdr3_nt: TGTGCCAGTAGAGAGACAGGGGGAGGAGAGACCCAGTACTTC
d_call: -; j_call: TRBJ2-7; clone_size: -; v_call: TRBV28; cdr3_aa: CASARLTHSYEQYF; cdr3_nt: TGTGCCAGCGCCCGACTGACTCACTCCTACGAGCAGTACTTC
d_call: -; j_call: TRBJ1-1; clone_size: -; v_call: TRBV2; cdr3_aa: CASSRQRTNTEAFF; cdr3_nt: TGTGCCAGCAGCCGACAGCGAACGAACACTGAAGCTTTCTTT
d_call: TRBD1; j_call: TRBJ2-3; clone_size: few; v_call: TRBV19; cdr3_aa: CASSPPPGQGSTDTQYF; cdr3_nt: TGTGCCAGTAGCCCCCCGCCGGGACAGGGATCGACCGATACGCAGTATTTT
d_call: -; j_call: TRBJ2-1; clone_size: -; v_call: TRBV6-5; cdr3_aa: CASRGGALNEQFF; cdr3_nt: TGTGCCAGCAGAGGGGGGGCTCTCAATGAGCAGTTCTTC
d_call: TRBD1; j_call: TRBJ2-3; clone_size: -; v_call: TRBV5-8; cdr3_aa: CASSFTGGAADTQYF; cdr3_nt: TGTGCCAGCAGCTTTACAGGGGGCGCGGCAGATACGCAGTATTTT
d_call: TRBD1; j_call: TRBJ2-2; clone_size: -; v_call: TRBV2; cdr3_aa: CASTLGGLNTGELFF; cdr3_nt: TGTGCCAGCACCCTAGGGGGCCTGAACACCGGGGAGCTGTTTTTT
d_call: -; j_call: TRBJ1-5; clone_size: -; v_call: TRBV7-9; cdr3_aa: CASSGGLGIGNQPQHF; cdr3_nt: TGTGCCAGCAGCGGGGGCCTGGGGATAGGGAATCAGCCCCAGCATTTT
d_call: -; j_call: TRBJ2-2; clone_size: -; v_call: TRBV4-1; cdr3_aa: CASSQAGGQGPTGELFF; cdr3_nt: TGCGCCAGCAGCCAAGCGGGAGGACAGGGCCCAACCGGGGAGCTGTTTTTT
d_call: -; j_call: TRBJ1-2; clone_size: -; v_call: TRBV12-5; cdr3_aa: CASGLPMAGNYGYTF; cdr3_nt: TGTGCTAGTGGTTTGCCGATGGCGGGAAACTATGGCTACACCTTC
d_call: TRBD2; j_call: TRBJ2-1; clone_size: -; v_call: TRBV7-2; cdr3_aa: CASSLGGGLANYNEQFF; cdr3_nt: TGTGCCAGCAGCTTAGGGGGGGGACTAGCCAACTACAATGAGCAGTTCTTC
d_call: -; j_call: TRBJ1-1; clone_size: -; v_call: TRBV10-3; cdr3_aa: CAISEPPGQAGTEAFF; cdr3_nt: TGTGCCATCAGTGAGCCACCGGGCCAGGCGGGCACTGAAGCTTTCTTT
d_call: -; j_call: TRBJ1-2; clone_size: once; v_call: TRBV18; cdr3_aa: CASSPSTSNYGYTF; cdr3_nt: TGTGCCAGCTCACCAAGTACATCGAACTATGGCTACACCTTC
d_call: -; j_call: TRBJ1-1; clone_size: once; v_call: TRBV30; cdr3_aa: CAWSDPQAGPEAFF; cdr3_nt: TGTGCCTGGAGTGACCCCCAGGCAGGGCCTGAAGCTTTCTTT
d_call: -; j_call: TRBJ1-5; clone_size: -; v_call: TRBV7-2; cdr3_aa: CASSPVRYSNQPQHF; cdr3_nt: TGTGCCAGCAGCCCCGTTAGATATAGCAATCAGCCCCAGCATTTT
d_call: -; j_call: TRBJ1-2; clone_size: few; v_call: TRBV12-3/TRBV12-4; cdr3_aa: CACREGGRGYTF; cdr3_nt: TGTGCCTGCCGGGAGGGGGGGAGAGGCTACACCTTC
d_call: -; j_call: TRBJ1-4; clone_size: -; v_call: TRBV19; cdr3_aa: CASSGGWTNEKLFF; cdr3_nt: TGTGCCAGTAGCGGGGGATGGACTAATGAAAAACTGTTTTTT